This record concerns one TCR beta chain sequence. Per the original methods: By means of reference gene primer amplification, nucleated cell counts were estimated. Using immunoSEQ multiplex PCR, the repertoire was profiled, and TCRdb retains in-frame clones only, with some absent. That table is the source of V, J and clone size, and D and trimming were worked out from the DNA. The profile shows roughly 220,000 clones, around 84% of them singletons. The sample originates from a study of blood T cell repertoires in COVID-19. Overall study context: The samples span acute and convalescent COVID-19 from the United States, Italy and Spain.

This CDR3 contains 15 residues. The sequencing sample was made of peripheral blood. The chain joins TRBV21-1 to TRBJ1-1. TRBV21-1 is deemed a pseudogene. This TCR was recovered from a woman aged 55-69 years who had recovered from COVID-19. The CDR3 region is CASSKNPGDVCEAFF. CDR3 sequence (DNA): TGTGCCAGCAGCAAGAACCCGGGGGACGTCTGTGAAGCTTTCTTT.